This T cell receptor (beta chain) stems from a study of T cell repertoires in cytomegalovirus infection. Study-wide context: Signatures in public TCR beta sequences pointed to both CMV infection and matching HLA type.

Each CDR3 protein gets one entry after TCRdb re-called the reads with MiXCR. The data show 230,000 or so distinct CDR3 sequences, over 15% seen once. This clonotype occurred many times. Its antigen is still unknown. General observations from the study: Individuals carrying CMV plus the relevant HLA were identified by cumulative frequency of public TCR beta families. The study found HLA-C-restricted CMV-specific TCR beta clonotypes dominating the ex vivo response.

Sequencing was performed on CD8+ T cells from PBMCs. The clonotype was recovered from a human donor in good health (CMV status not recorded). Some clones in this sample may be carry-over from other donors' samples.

CDR3 bases: TGTGCCAGCAGCCTAGGACAGGGGGCACCCGCCCTCAATTCACCCCTCCACTTT. Translated: CASSLGQGAPALNSPLHF. The chain combines TRBV7-8 with TRBJ1-6; TRBD1 matches 11 bases. The CDR3 has 18 residues. The V gene end was trimmed by 5 bases and the J gene end by 7 bases; junction bases not matched to a gene: 13. The germline V gene has CDR1 SGHVS and CDR2 FQNEAQ.